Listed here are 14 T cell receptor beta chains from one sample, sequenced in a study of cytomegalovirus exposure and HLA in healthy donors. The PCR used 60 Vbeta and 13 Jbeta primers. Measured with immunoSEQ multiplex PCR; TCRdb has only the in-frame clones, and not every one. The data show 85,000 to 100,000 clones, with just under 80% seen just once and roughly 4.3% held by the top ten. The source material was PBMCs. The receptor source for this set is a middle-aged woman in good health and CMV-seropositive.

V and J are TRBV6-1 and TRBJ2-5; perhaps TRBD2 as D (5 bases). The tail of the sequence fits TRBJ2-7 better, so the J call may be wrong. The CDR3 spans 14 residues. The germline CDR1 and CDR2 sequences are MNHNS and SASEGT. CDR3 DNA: TGTGCCAGCGCCCCCAGCGGCAGCTCCTACGAGCAGTACTTC. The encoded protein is CASAPSGSSYEQYF.

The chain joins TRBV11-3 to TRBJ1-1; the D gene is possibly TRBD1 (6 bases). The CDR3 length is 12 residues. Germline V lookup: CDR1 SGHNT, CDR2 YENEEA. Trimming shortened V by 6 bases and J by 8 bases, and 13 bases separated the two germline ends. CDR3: CASSSRGLEAFF. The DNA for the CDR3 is TGTGCCAGCAGTTCCAGGGGTTTAGAAGCTTTCTTT.

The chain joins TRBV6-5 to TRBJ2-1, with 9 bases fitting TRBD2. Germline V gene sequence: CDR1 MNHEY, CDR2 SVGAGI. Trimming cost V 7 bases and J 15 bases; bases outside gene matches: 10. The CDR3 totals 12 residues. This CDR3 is CASTEAGGRRFF. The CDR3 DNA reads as TGTGCCAGCACAGAAGCGGGAGGCCGTCGGTTCTTC.

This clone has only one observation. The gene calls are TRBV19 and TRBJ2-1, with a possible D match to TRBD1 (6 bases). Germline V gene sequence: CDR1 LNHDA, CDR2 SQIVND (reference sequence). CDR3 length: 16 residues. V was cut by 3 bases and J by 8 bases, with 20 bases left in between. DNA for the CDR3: TGTGCCAGTAGTATGGAGGTACAGGGTACTGGATATGAGCAGTTCTTC. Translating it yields CASSMEVQGTGYEQFF.

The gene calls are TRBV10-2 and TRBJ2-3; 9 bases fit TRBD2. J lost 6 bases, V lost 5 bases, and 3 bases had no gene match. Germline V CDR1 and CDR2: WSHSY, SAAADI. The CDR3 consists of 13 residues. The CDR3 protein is CASSLAGADTQYF. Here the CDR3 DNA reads TGCGCCAGCAGTTTAGCGGGAGCTGATACGCAGTATTTT.

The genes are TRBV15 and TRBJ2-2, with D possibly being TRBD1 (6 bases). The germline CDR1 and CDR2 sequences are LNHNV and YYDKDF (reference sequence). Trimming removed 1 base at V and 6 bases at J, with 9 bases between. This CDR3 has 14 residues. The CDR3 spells CATSRVEGAGELFF. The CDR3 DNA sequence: TGTGCCACCAGCAGAGTCGAGGGGGCCGGGGAGCTGTTTTTT.

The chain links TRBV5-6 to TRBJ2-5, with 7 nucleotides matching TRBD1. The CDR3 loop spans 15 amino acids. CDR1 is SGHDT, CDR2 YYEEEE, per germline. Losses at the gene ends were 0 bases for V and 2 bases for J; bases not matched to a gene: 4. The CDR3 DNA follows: TGTGCCAGCAGCTTGGGACAGGGCCGACAAGAGACCCAGTACTTC. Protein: CASSLGQGRQETQYF.

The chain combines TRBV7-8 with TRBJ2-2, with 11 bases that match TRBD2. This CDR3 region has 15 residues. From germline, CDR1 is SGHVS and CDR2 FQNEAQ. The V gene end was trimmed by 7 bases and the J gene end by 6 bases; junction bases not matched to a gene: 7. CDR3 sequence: CASTRSGRGSGELFF. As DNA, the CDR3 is TGTGCCAGCACCCGTAGCGGGAGGGGGTCCGGGGAGCTGTTTTTT.

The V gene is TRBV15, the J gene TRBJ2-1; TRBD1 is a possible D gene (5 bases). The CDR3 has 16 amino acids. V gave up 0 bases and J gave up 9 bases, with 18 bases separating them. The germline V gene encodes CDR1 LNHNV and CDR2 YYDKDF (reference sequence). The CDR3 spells CATSRDLTGSVGEQFF. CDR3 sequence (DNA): TGTGCCACCAGCAGAGATCTTACAGGATCCGTAGGTGAGCAGTTCTTC.

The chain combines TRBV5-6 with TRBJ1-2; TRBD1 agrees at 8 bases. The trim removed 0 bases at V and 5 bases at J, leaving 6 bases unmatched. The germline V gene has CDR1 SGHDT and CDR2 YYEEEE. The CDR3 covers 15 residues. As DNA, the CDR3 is TGTGCCAGCAGCTTGGGACCGGGACAGGCGTATGGCTACACCTTC. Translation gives CASSLGPGQAYGYTF.

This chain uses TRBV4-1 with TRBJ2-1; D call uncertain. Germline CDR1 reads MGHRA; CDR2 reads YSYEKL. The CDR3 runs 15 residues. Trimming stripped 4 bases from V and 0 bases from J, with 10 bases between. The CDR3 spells CASSPMMSSYNEQFF. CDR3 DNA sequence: TGCGCCAGCAGCCCCATGATGAGCTCCTACAATGAGCAGTTCTTC.

The CDR3: CATLAGFGTFF. CDR3 bases: TGTGCCACCCTCGCAGGGTTTGGTACTTTCTTT. The chain employs TRBV6-1 and TRBJ1-1, with D perhaps TRBD1 (5 bases). From germline, CDR1 is MNHNS and CDR2 SASEGT. CDR3 length: 11 amino acids. V was clipped by 10 bases and J by 12 bases, with 18 bases between them.

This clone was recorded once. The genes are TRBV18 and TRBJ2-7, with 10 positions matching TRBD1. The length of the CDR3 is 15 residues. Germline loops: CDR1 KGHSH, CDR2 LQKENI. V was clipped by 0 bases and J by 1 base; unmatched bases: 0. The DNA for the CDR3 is TGTGCCAGCTCACCACCGGGACAGGGGTCCTACGAGCAGTACTTC. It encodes CASSPPGQGSYEQYF.

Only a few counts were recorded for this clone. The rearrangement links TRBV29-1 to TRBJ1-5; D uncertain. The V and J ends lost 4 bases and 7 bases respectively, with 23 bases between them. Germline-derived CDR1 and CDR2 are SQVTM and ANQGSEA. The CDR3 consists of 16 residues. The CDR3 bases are TGCAGCGTTGTTACGGATACCTTAGTAGGAGACCAGCCCCAGCATTTT. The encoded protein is CSVVTDTLVGDQPQHF.